The 30 T cell receptor beta chains below were found in one sample sequenced in a study of brain metastases from non-small cell lung cancer (dated by TCRdb to the late 2010s). To prepare the library, the immunoSEQ multiplex PCR assay was applied. The source is immuneACCESS, and TCRdb retained only in-frame sequences with V and J called. Part of the clones is not carried over; for the studies checked, unresolved V genes explain less than half of this, and the remainder is unexplained. The sample table contains some 4,000 clones; only one count was recorded for roughly 90% of them. The ten largest clones represent 3% to 3.5% of the sample. Sequencing was performed on primary lung tumor tissue. The cell subset or site label corresponds to: primary lung tumor paired with brain metastasis. All receptors come from a donor at least 40 years old with non-small cell lung cancer.

This rearrangement joins TRBV19 to TRBJ1-2, with 7 bases identical to TRBD1. J gave up 8 bases and V 1 base, and 13 bases lay outside the gene matches. CDR1 and CDR2 from the germline V gene are LNHDA and SQIVND (reference sequence). The CDR3 extends over 16 amino acids. As DNA, the CDR3 is TGTGCCAGTAGTATAGTCGCGGGAAGACAGGGAGGCGGCTACACCTTC. Protein sequence: CASSIVAGRQGGGYTF.

This clone was observed a handful of times. The V gene is TRBV4-3, the J gene TRBJ1-1, with D hard to call. Trimming removed 0 bases from V and 3 bases from J, with 14 bases in between. The CDR3 runs 16 residues. Germline assignment: CDR1 LGHNA and CDR2 YSLEER. The CDR3 protein is CASSQDSVGEDTEAFF. For the CDR3, the DNA is TGCGCCAGCAGCCAAGACTCTGTCGGGGAGGACACTGAAGCTTTCTTT.

The genes are TRBV5-6 and TRBJ2-3, with D perhaps TRBD2 (7 bases). Germline values: CDR1 SGHDT, CDR2 YYEEEE. V was pared by 0 bases and J by 1 base, with 9 bases between. This CDR3 is built from 15 residues. The CDR3 DNA is TGTGCCAGCAGCTTGGAGGGGGGGGGCACAGATACGCAGTATTTT. Amino acids: CASSLEGGGTDTQYF. The full variable domain, its missing parts supplied by reference TRBV5-6 and TRBJ2-3, is DAGVTQSPTHLIKTRGQQVTLRCSPKSGHDTVSWYQQALGQGPQFIFQYYEEEERQRGNFPDRFSGHQFPNYSSELNVNALLLGDSALYLCASSLEGGGTDTQYFGPGTRLTVL.

There are a few counts of this clone. The chain joins TRBV7-3 to TRBJ2-1; 7 nucleotides align to TRBD2. V gave up 5 bases and J gave up 6 bases; unmatched junction bases: 7. CDR1 is SGHTA, CDR2 FQGTGA, per germline. This CDR3 spans 14 amino acids. DNA of the CDR3: TGTGCCAGCAGCAGAACGGGGGGAGGCAATGAGCAGTTCTTC. Translation: CASSRTGGGNEQFF.

The genes are TRBV19 and TRBJ2-2; maybe TRBD1 (5 bases). This CDR3 is 15 amino acids long. Between the trimmed V and J ends, which lost 5 bases and 0 bases, there was a span of 10 bases. In germline, CDR1 is LNHDA, CDR2 SQIVND (reference sequence). The CDR3 DNA reads as TGTGCCAGTAGTGTGCAGGGCGCGAACACCGGGGAGCTGTTTTTT. Its translation: CASSVQGANTGELFF. Full variable domain (rest looked up from reference TRBV19 and TRBJ2-2): DGGITQSPKYLFRKEGQNVTLSCEQNLNHDAMYWYRQDPGQGLRLIYYSQIVNDFQKGDIAEGYSVSREKKESFPLTVTSAQKNPTAFYLCASSVQGANTGELFFGEGSRLTVL.

The chain links TRBV19 to TRBJ1-6, with TRBD1 as a possible D gene (5 bases). In germline, CDR1 is LNHDA, CDR2 SQIVND (reference sequence). The CDR3 spans 15 residues. Trimming removed 4 bases from V and 3 bases from J, with 10 bases in between. The CDR3 DNA reads TGTGCCAGTAGTACCGGGACGGTCTATAATTCACCCCTCCACTTT. Translation: CASSTGTVYNSPLHF. The entire variable domain, with the rest obtained from reference TRBV19 and TRBJ1-6, is as follows: DGGITQSPKYLFRKEGQNVTLSCEQNLNHDAMYWYRQDPGQGLRLIYYSQIVNDFQKGDIAEGYSVSREKKESFPLTVTSAQKNPTAFYLCASSTGTVYNSPLHFGNGTRLTVT.

This clone was counted once. The identical CDR3 is also encoded by other nucleotide sequences in the sample. The CDR3: CASSDGGTGGLLGYTF. DNA of the CDR3: TGTGCCAGCAGTGACGGGGGGACAGGGGGTCTCCTTGGCTACACCTTC. The gene calls are TRBV25-1 and TRBJ1-2; TRBD1 agrees at 11 bases. V gave up 3 bases and J gave up 7 bases; unmatched junction bases: 10. Germline CDR1 reads MGHDK; CDR2 reads SYGVNS. The CDR3 loop spans 16 amino acids.

Points on this clone: One junction end does not reproduce the germline sequence, and a read error may be involved. V gene TRBV5-6 combines with J gene TRBJ2-2, with D unclear. The germline gives CDR1 SGHDT, CDR2 YYEEEE. This CDR3 is built from 14 residues. This CDR3 is CANSFFMETGELFF. The DNA for the CDR3 is TGTGCCAACAGCTTTTTTATGGAGACCGGGGAGCTGTTTTTT.

To note about this clone: A read error may produce the germline difference seen at one junction end. The chain carries TRBV7-9 and TRBJ2-7; possibly TRBD1 or TRBD2 for D (5 bases each). The CDR3 totals 13 residues. Germline assignment: CDR1 SEHNR and CDR2 FQNEAQ (reference sequence). DNA of the CDR3: TGTGCCAGCAGTCGGGACGGGACCTACAAGCAGTACTTC. Translated: CASSRDGTYKQYF.

The J gene is TRBJ2-3, the V gene TRBV2, with D perhaps TRBD1 or TRBD2 (5 bases each). CDR3 size: 14 residues. Germline loops: CDR1 SNHLY, CDR2 FYNNEI. Between the trimmed V and J ends, which lost 6 bases and 1 base, there was a span of 11 bases. The CDR3 DNA reads as TGTGCCAGCAGAGTAGGGACCGGCACAGATACGCAGTATTTT. Its translation is CASRVGTGTDTQYF.

V and J are TRBV9 and TRBJ2-2; D is undetermined. This CDR3 spans 16 amino acids. Trimming left V 3 bases short and J 4 bases short, with 16 bases between. Looked up from germline, CDR1 is SGDLS and CDR2 is YYNGEE. CDR3: CASSAADGRRTGELFF. Here the CDR3 DNA reads TGTGCCAGCAGCGCCGCGGACGGGCGTCGCACCGGGGAGCTGTTTTTT.

This clone occurred a few times. The genes are TRBV20-1 and TRBJ1-2; 9 bases map to TRBD1. J was trimmed by 5 bases and V by 3 bases; bases with no gene match: 7. The CDR3 loop spans 14 amino acids. The germline V gene encodes CDR1 DFQATT and CDR2 SNEGSKA (reference sequence). The CDR3 loop reads CSASSRTGDYGYTF. DNA for the CDR3: TGCAGTGCTAGTTCCCGGACAGGGGATTATGGCTACACCTTC.

The chain joins TRBV7-2 to TRBJ1-1, with D maybe TRBD1 (6 bases). Germline loops: CDR1 SGHTA, CDR2 FQGNSA. This CDR3 contains 15 residues. The ends were cut back, 1 base at V and 4 bases at J, with 13 bases in the middle. DNA of the CDR3: TGTGCCAGCAGCTTAGGGCGGCAGGGGAGCACTGAAGCTTTCTTT. It translates to CASSLGRQGSTEAFF.

The chain combines TRBV2 with TRBJ1-1; the D is unclear. V shed 5 bases and J shed 5 bases, with 9 bases lying between them. This CDR3 has 12 residues. Per the germline V gene, CDR1 is SNHLY and CDR2 is FYNNEI. The chain's CDR3 is CASSQRATEAFF. As DNA, the CDR3 is TGTGCCAGCAGTCAAAGGGCGACTGAAGCTTTCTTT. Full variable domain (remainder filled in from reference TRBV2 and TRBJ1-1): EPEVTQTPSHQVTQMGQEVILRCVPISNHLYFYWYRQILGQKVEFLVSFYNNEISEKSEIFDDQFSVERPDGSNFTLKIRSTKLEDSAMYFCASSQRATEAFFGQGTRLTVV.

This sequence joins TRBV2 and TRBJ1-1; the D is unclear. This CDR3 contains 13 residues. Per germline, CDR1 SNHLY and CDR2 FYNNEI. Trimming left V 10 bases short and J 1 base short, with 13 bases between. The CDR3 reads CATTVGRNTEAFF. For the CDR3, the DNA is TGTGCCACCACGGTGGGAAGGAACACTGAAGCTTTCTTT. Based on the CDR3 plus reference TRBV2 and TRBJ1-1, the full variable domain is EPEVTQTPSHQVTQMGQEVILRCVPISNHLYFYWYRQILGQKVEFLVSFYNNEISEKSEIFDDQFSVERPDGSNFTLKIRSTKLEDSAMYFCATTVGRNTEAFFGQGTRLTVV.

V and J are TRBV7-3 and TRBJ2-1, with 9 bases that match TRBD1. The V gene's germline CDR1 is SGHTA and CDR2 FQGTGA. After removal of 5 bases from V and 10 bases from J, the junction contained 6 bases not matched to a gene. The CDR3 has 13 amino acids. CDR3 sequence (DNA): TGTGCCAGCAGCGAGCCGGGACAGGGAGAGCAGTTCTTC. This encodes CASSEPGQGEQFF.

This clone was seen more than once but under ten times. The rearrangement uses TRBV5-5 and TRBJ2-1, with D tentatively TRBD1 (6 bases). The CDR3 sequence is 15 residues long. CDR1 SGHKS and CDR2 YYEKEE come from the germline V gene (reference sequence). Trimming removed 0 bases from V and 4 bases from J, with 11 bases in between. The CDR3 region has the DNA TGTGCCAGCAGCTTGGTCCAGGGGCGGTACAATGAGCAGTTCTTC. This sequence encodes CASSLVQGRYNEQFF.

The chain links TRBV5-1 to TRBJ1-1; D uncertain. The germline V gene has CDR1 SGHRS and CDR2 YFSETQ. This CDR3 has 12 amino acids. V lost 4 bases and J lost 2, with 6 bases in between. CDR3 sequence (DNA): TGCGCCAGCAGCCTGGACAACACTGAAGCTTTCTTT. Its protein is CASSLDNTEAFF.

For this clone: An end of the junction does not agree with germline; a read error may underlie this. The gene calls are TRBV6-5 and TRBJ1-2, with a possible D match to TRBD1 (6 bases). The CDR3 runs to 13 residues. CDR1 is MNHEY and CDR2 is SVGAGI in the germline V gene. CDR3 nucleotides: TGTGTCAGCAGTTTAACCGGGACATATGGCTACACCTTC. Its translation: CVSSLTGTYGYTF.

This chain uses TRBV6-5 with TRBJ1-1; no clear D gene. Trimming shortened V by 3 bases and J by 0 bases, and 5 bases separated the two germline ends. The CDR3 has 13 residues. Looked up from germline, CDR1 is MNHEY and CDR2 is SVGAGI. CDR3 in DNA: TGTGCCAGCAGTTATAGGATGAACACTGAAGCTTTCTTT. It codes for CASSYRMNTEAFF.

This chain uses TRBV18 with TRBJ2-1; TRBD1 is a possible D gene (5 bases). V lost 3 bases and J 4 bases, leaving 7 bases between the germline ends. Per the germline V gene, CDR1 is KGHSH and CDR2 is LQKENI. The CDR3 totals 13 residues. The CDR3 sequence is CASSPDSYNEQFF. The CDR3 region has the DNA TGTGCCAGCTCACCCGACAGTTACAATGAGCAGTTCTTC.

This chain links TRBV9 with TRBJ1-6, with D unresolved. Trimming took off 4 bases at V and 10 bases at J, with 12 bases between the two ends. This CDR3 comprises 13 residues. CDR1 SGDLS and CDR2 YYNGEE come from the germline V gene. In DNA, the CDR3 is TGTGCCAGCAGCCCTAGAAGAAGGTCACCCCTCCACTTT. Amino acids: CASSPRRRSPLHF.

V usage is TRBV7-3 and J usage is TRBJ1-1; 11 bases line up with TRBD1. With V trimmed by 5 bases and J by 3 bases, 8 bases remained unmatched. The CDR3 is 16 residues long. Germline assignment: CDR1 SGHTA and CDR2 FQGTGA. CDR3 bases: TGTGCCAGCAGCCATGGACAGGGGGCATTGGACACTGAAGCTTTCTTT. It is translated as CASSHGQGALDTEAFF.

With regard to this clone: An end of the junction differs from the germline gene, which may be a read error. This sample includes further DNA sequences coding for the same CDR3. The chain carries TRBV19 and TRBJ1-2; TRBD1 agrees at 8 bases. The CDR3 totals 15 residues. The germline gives CDR1 LNHDA, CDR2 SQIVND (reference sequence). CDR3 bases: TGTGCCAGTAGTATTCACCGGGACAGGACCTATGGCTACACCTTT. Its translation is CASSIHRDRTYGYTF.

The rearrangement joins TRBV9 to TRBJ1-6, with D possibly being TRBD1 (5 bases). The CDR3 consists of 14 residues. Germline V lookup: CDR1 SGDLS, CDR2 YYNGEE. Trimming stripped 7 bases from V and 9 bases from J, with 17 bases between. The CDR3 sequence: CASAGRLQGSPLHF. For the CDR3, the DNA is TGTGCCAGCGCAGGGAGGCTTCAGGGTTCACCCCTCCACTTT.

The chain employs TRBV14 and TRBJ2-1; TRBD1 matches 9 bases. The germline V gene encodes CDR1 SGHDN and CDR2 FVKESK. The CDR3 covers 16 residues. The V segment lost 3 bases and the J segment 7 bases; nucleotides outside the gene matches: 10. The CDR3 sequence is CASSQWDRDLVNEQFF. The CDR3 DNA sequence: TGTGCCAGCAGCCAGTGGGACAGGGACTTGGTTAATGAGCAGTTCTTC.

V gene TRBV19 combines with J gene TRBJ2-1; the D is unclear. V lost 4 bases and J lost 8, with 9 bases in between. Germline CDR1 and CDR2: LNHDA and SQIVND (reference sequence). The CDR3 contains 12 residues. The CDR3 region is CASSNALDEQFF. CDR3 nucleotides: TGTGCCAGTAGTAATGCGCTCGATGAGCAGTTCTTC.

This chain uses TRBV2 with TRBJ1-3; no firm D call. V was shortened by 7 bases and J by 6 bases, with 10 bases between the two germline ends. This CDR3 has 12 amino acids. Germline V gene sequence: CDR1 SNHLY, CDR2 FYNNEI. This CDR3 is CASNDLENTIYF. DNA for the CDR3: TGTGCCAGCAATGACTTAGAAAACACCATATATTTT. The whole variable domain, filled in from reference TRBV2 and TRBJ1-3, reads EPEVTQTPSHQVTQMGQEVILRCVPISNHLYFYWYRQILGQKVEFLVSFYNNEISEKSEIFDDQFSVERPDGSNFTLKIRSTKLEDSAMYFCASNDLENTIYFGEGSWLTVV.

The chain is built from TRBV13 and TRBJ2-1; D is undetermined. Germline V gene sequence: CDR1 PRHDT, CDR2 FYEKMQ (reference sequence). The ends were cut back, 2 bases at V and 7 bases at J, with 6 bases in the middle. This CDR3 is built from 12 residues. The DNA for the CDR3 is TGTGCCAGCAGCTTACAAGGAAATGAGCAGTTCTTC. Translated: CASSLQGNEQFF.

The genes are TRBV6-5 and TRBJ1-5; D ambiguous. The CDR3 has 13 residues. V lost 5 bases and J lost 3, with 8 bases in between. The germline V gene encodes CDR1 MNHEY and CDR2 SVGAGI. CDR3 DNA sequence: TGTGCCAGCAGTAGGACGGACAATCAGCCCCAGCATTTT. This encodes CASSRTDNQPQHF.